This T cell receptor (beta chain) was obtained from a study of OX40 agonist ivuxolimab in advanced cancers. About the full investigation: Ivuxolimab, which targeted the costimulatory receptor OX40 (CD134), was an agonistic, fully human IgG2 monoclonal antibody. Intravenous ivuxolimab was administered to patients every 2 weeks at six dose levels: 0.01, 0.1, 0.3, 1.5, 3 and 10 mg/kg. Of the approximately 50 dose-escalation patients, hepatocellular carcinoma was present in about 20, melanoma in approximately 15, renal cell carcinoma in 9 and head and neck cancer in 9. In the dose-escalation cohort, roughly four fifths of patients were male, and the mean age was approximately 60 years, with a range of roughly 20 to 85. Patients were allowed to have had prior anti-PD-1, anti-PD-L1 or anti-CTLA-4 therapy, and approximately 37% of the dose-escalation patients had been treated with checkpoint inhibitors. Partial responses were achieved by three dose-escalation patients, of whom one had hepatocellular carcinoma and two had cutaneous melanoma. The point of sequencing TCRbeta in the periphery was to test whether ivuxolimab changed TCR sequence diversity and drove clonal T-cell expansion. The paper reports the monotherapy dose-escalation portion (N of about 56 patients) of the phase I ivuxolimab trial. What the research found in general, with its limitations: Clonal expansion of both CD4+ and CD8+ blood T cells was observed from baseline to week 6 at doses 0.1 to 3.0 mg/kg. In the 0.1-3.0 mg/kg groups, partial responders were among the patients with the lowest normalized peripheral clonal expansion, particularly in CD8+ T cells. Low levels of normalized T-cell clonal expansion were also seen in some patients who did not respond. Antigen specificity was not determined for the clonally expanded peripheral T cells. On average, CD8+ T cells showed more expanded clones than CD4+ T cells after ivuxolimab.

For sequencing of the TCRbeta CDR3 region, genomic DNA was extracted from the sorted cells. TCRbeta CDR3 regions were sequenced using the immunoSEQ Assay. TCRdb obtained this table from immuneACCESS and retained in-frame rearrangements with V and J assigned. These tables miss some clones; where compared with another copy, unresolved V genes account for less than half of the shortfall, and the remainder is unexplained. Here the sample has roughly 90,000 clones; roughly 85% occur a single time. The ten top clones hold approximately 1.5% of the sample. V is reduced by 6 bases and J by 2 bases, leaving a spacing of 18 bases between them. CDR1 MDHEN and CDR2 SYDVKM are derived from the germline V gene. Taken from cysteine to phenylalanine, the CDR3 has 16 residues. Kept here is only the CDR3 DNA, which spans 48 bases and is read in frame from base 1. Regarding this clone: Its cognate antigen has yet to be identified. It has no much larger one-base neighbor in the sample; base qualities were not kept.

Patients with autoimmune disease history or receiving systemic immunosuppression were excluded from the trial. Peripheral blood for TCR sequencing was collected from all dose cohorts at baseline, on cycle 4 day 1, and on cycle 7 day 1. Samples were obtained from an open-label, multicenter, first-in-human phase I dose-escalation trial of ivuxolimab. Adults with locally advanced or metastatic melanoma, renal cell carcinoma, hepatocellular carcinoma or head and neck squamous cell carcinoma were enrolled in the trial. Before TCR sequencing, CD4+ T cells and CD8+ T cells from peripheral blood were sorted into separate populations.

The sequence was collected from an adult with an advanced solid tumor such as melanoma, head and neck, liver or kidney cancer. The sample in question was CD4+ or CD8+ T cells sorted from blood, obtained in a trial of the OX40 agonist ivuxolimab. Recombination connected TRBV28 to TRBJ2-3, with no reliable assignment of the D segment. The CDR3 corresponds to CASSERTGRNTDTQYF. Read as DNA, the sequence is TGTGCCAGCAGCGAGCGAACCGGGCGAAACACAGATACGCAGTATTTT. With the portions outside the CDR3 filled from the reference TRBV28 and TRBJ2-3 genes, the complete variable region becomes DVKVTQSSRYLVKRTGEKVFLECVQDMDHENMFWYRQDPGLGLRLIYFSYDVKMKEKGDIPEGYSVSREKKERFSLILESASTNQTSMYLCASSERTGRNTDTQYFGPGTRLTVL.